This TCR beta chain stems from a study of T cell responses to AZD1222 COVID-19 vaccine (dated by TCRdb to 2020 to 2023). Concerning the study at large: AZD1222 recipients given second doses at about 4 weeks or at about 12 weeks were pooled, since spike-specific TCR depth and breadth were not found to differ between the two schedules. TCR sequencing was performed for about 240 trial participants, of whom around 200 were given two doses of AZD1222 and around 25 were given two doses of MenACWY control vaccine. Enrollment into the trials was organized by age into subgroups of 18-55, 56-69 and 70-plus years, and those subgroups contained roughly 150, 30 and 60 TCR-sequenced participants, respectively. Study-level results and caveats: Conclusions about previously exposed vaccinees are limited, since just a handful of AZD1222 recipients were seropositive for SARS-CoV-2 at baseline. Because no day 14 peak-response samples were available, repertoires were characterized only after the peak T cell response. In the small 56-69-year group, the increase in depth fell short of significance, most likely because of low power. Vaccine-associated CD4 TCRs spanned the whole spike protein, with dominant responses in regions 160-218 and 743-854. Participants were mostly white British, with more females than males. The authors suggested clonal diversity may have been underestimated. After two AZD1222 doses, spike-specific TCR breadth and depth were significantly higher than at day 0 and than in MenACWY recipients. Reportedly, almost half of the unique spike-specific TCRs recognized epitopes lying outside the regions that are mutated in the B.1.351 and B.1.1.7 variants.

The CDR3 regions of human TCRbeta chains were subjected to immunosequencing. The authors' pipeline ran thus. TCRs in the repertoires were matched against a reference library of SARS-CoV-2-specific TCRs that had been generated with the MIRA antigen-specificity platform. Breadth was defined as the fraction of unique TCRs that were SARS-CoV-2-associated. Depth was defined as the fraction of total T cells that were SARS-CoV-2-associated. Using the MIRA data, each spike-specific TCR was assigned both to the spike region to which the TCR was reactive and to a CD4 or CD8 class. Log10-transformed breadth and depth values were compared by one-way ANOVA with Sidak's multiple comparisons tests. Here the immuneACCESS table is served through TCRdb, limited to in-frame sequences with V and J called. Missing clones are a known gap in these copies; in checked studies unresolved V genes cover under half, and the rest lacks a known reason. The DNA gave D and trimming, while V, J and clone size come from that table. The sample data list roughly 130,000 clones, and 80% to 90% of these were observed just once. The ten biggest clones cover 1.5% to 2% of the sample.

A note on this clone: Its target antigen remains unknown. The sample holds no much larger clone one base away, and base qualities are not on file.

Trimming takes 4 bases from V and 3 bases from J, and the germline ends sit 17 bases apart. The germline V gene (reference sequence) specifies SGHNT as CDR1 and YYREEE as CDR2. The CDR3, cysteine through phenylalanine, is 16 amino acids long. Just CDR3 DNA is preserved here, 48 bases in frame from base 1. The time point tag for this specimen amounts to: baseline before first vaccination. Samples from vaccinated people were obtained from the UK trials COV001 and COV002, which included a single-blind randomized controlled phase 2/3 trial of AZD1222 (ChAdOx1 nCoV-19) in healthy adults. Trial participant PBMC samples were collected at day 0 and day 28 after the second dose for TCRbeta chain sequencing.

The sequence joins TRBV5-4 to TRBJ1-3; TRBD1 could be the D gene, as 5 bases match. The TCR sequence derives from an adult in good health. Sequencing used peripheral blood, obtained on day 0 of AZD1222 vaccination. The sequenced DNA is TGTGCCAGCAGCCCACCCCCAGGGATGGGTGGAAACACCATATATTTT. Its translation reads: CASSPPPGMGGNTIYF.